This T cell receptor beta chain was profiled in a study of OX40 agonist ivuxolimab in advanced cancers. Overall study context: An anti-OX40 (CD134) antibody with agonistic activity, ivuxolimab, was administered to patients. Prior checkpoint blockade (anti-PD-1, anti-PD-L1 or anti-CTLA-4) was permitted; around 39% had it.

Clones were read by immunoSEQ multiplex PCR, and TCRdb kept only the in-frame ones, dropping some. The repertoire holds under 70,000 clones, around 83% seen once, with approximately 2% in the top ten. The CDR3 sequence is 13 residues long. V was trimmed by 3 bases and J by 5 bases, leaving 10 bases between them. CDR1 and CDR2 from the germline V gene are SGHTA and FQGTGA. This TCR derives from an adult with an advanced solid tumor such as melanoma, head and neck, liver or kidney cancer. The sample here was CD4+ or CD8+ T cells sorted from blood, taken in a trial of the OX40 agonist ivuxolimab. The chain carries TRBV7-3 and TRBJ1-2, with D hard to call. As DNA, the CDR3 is TGTGCCAGCAGCTTCGCCCGGGCTTATGGCTACACCTTC. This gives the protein CASSFARAYGYTF.